Listed below are T cell receptor beta chains from one sample, sequenced in a study of T cells expressing NK-cell markers. TCRdb reanalyzed the 5' RACE reads, giving one entry per CDR3 protein sequence and no DNA. Here the sample table reports about half a million distinct CDR3 sequences. The sample was blood T cells: a sorted CD56 or NKG2C T cell subset, CD4+ or CD8+ T cells, or bulk PBMC T cells (not recorded which). Receptors originate from a woman in her fifties or sixties in good health. Both conserved end residues are part of each CDR3.

j_call cdr3_length v_call cdr3_aa
TRBJ1-5 16 TRBV4-1 CASSQEGGQGDQPQHF
TRBJ2-1 16 TRBV12-3/TRBV12-4 CASSLAGTGGSNEQFF
TRBJ1-1 14 TRBV2 CASKAVGFGSEAFF
TRBJ1-2 14 TRBV20-1 CSAVGGQSNYGYTF
TRBJ2-7 15 TRBV7-2 CASSLGPGQGYEQYF
TRBJ1-2 12 TRBV24-1 CATSDSGGGYTF
TRBJ1-1 15 TRBV29-1 CSGARGTTPNTEAFF
TRBJ2-3 14 TRBV10-3 CATAPSGSGDTQYF
TRBJ2-5 12 TRBV5-5 CASSLVGQTQYF
TRBJ2-1 16 TRBV15 CATSRGSSGTYNEQFF
TRBJ2-3 15 TRBV13 CASTTTSGRADTQYF
TRBJ1-2 14 TRBV5-1 CASSQRGANYGYTF
TRBJ2-7 14 TRBV2 CASSAGQGHYEQYF
TRBJ1-2 13 TRBV15 CATSREEELGYTF
TRBJ2-5 18 TRBV7-6 CASSLVPAGGPAQETQYF
TRBJ1-3 18 TRBV12-3/TRBV12-4 CASSPRTLGLSSGNTIYF
TRBJ1-3 16 TRBV7-6 CASSLSRTGSGNTIYF
TRBJ2-3 14 TRBV7-6 CASSLIRESDTQYF
TRBJ2-1 14 TRBV9 CASSPSEMYNEQFF
TRBJ2-4 13 TRBV15 CATSRVARDIQYF
TRBJ1-1 12 TRBV5-1 CASSLNQGEAFF
TRBJ2-7 11 TRBV20-1 CSARGQVQQYF
TRBJ2-3 11 TRBV6-5 CASKAADTQYF
TRBJ2-5 16 TRBV20-1 CSVFPLGSVEQETQYF
TRBJ1-6 15 TRBV20-1 CSARTGGGENSPLHF
TRBJ2-5 15 TRBV24-1 CATSDFTGVGETQYF
TRBJ1-1 17 TRBV12-3/TRBV12-4 CASLPGGKSGLNTEAFF
TRBJ2-3 14 TRBV27 CASSSLAGRGGQYF
TRBJ2-7 15 TRBV4-1 CASSQGRISGYEQYF
TRBJ1-1 15 TRBV30 CAWSEGLFKNTEAFF
TRBJ1-1 14 TRBV10-2 CASSGEGMNTEAFF
TRBJ1-1 16 TRBV5-1 CASSPTGQGSNTEAFF
TRBJ2-1 19 TRBV3-1 CASSLHGTSGSTTRDEQFF
TRBJ2-7 14 TRBV2 CASRDPQGLYEQYF
TRBJ1-5 16 TRBV5-5 CASSPSDRASNQPQHF
TRBJ2-1 16 TRBV11-3 CASSLAIADVYNEQFF
TRBJ2-5 13 TRBV29-1 CSYNSGIEETQYF
TRBJ2-1 14 TRBV10-3 CAISESLFANEQFF
TRBJ1-1 15 TRBV7-8 CASSLEPGENTEAFF
TRBJ2-5 16 TRBV3-1 CASSRGTRERQETQYF
TRBJ2-5 13 TRBV15 CATSRGIRETQYF
TRBJ2-2 15 TRBV19 CASSVQTGVTGELFF
TRBJ2-2 15 TRBV6-6 CASQTDGRNTGELFF
TRBJ2-7 14 TRBV30 CAFSGTSGNYEQYF
TRBJ2-7 14 TRBV10-3 CAISEGAGSHEQYF
TRBJ1-4 13 TRBV29-1 CSVGSRGDEKLFF
TRBJ2-3 13 TRBV29-1 CSGSSGREDTQYF
TRBJ1-6 13 TRBV11-2 CASSLSPLKALHF
TRBJ1-5 18 TRBV14 CASSQGGFWGLGNQPQHF
TRBJ2-5 13 TRBV7-9 CASRSRFKETQYF
TRBJ2-7 17 TRBV5-1 CASSSYTSPILLHEQYF
TRBJ2-5 14 TRBV20-1 CSARNRLGGETQYF
TRBJ2-1 13 TRBV10-3 CAISSVSYNEQFF
TRBJ2-2 15 TRBV10-3 CAISDSGGYTGELFF
TRBJ1-2 16 TRBV24-1 CATSDFRGAGEYGYTF